The rows below give T cell receptor beta chains drawn from one sample of a study of blood T cell repertoires in COVID-19. TCRdb keeps only in-frame clones here, not all; method: immunoSEQ multiplex PCR. The repertoire holds about 95,000 clones, approximately 88% seen once, with more than 4.5% in the top ten. Sequencing was performed on peripheral blood. The receptors come from a man between 60 and 75 years old with COVID-19, enrolled during active disease. CDR3s include the opening cysteine and the closing phenylalanine or tryptophan. Fields, in order: J gene, CDR3 length, V gene, D gene, clone size, CDR3 protein, CDR3 DNA. A D gene is named only where the DNA matches it firmly. Not all rows give a size; the values are once, few, many and, for expanded clones, a class.

J gene: TRBJ1-1; CDR3 length: 13; V gene: TRBV28; D gene: .; clone size: .; CDR3 protein: CASSKGGGTEAFF; CDR3 DNA: TGTGCCAGCAGTAAGGGGGGGGGTACTGAAGCTTTCTTT
J gene: TRBJ1-6; CDR3 length: 17; V gene: TRBV7-7; D gene: TRBD1; clone size: .; CDR3 protein: CASSFIPPQGARSPLHF; CDR3 DNA: TGTGCCAGCAGCTTCATCCCCCCTCAGGGGGCGCGTTCACCCCTCCACTTT
J gene: TRBJ2-7; CDR3 length: 14; V gene: TRBV5-5; D gene: TRBD2; clone size: .; CDR3 protein: CASSDVSGTNEQYF; CDR3 DNA: TGTGCCAGCAGCGATGTGAGCGGGACCAACGAGCAGTACTTC
J gene: TRBJ1-1; CDR3 length: 15; V gene: TRBV18; D gene: TRBD1; clone size: .; CDR3 protein: CASSGLGTANTEAFF; CDR3 DNA: TGTGCCAGCTCAGGATTAGGGACAGCGAACACTGAAGCTTTCTTT
J gene: TRBJ1-4; CDR3 length: 17; V gene: TRBV9; D gene: TRBD1; clone size: .; CDR3 protein: CASSVPTGTGGVEELFF; CDR3 DNA: TGTGCCAGCAGCGTACCCACCGGGACAGGGGGAGTTGAGGAACTGTTTTTT
J gene: TRBJ1-1; CDR3 length: 13; V gene: TRBV2; D gene: TRBD1; clone size: .; CDR3 protein: CASLQGQYTEAFF; CDR3 DNA: TGTGCCAGCTTACAGGGGCAGTACACTGAAGCTTTCTTT
J gene: TRBJ1-1; CDR3 length: 14; V gene: TRBV28; D gene: TRBD1; clone size: .; CDR3 protein: CASLQGRTNTEAFF; CDR3 DNA: TGTGCCAGCTTACAGGGGAGGACGAACACTGAAGCTTTCTTT
J gene: TRBJ2-5; CDR3 length: 12; V gene: TRBV10-3; D gene: .; clone size: .; CDR3 protein: CAIGHSEETQYF; CDR3 DNA: TGTGCCATCGGACATTCGGAAGAGACCCAGTACTTC
J gene: TRBJ2-7; CDR3 length: 15; V gene: TRBV7-9; D gene: .; clone size: few; CDR3 protein: CASSTKGRGSYEQYF; CDR3 DNA: TGTGCCAGCAGCACGAAGGGCAGGGGCTCCTACGAGCAGTACTTC
J gene: TRBJ1-1; CDR3 length: 14; V gene: TRBV4-3; D gene: .; clone size: .; CDR3 protein: CASSQDLGNTEAFF; CDR3 DNA: TGCGCCAGCAGCCAAGATCTCGGGAACACTGAAGCTTTCTTT
J gene: TRBJ2-5; CDR3 length: 13; V gene: TRBV4-2; D gene: .; clone size: .; CDR3 protein: CASSRRVQETQYF; CDR3 DNA: TGTGCCAGCAGCCGCCGGGTGCAAGAGACCCAGTACTTC
J gene: TRBJ2-5; CDR3 length: 12; V gene: TRBV12-3/TRBV12-4; D gene: .; clone size: few; CDR3 protein: CASSPAGETQYF; CDR3 DNA: TGTGCCAGCAGCCCGGCGGGGGAGACCCAGTACTTC
J gene: TRBJ1-6; CDR3 length: 12; V gene: TRBV6-6; D gene: .; clone size: .; CDR3 protein: CASSSPTGHLHF; CDR3 DNA: TGTGCCAGCAGCTCGCCGACAGGCCACCTCCACTTT
J gene: TRBJ1-2; CDR3 length: 15; V gene: TRBV4-3; D gene: .; clone size: .; CDR3 protein: CASSQAVGRVNGYTF; CDR3 DNA: TGCGCCAGCAGCCAGGCGGTGGGGCGCGTGAATGGCTACACCTTC
J gene: TRBJ2-6; CDR3 length: 16; V gene: TRBV11-2; D gene: .; clone size: .; CDR3 protein: CASSFPDNSGANVLTF; CDR3 DNA: TGTGCCAGCAGCTTTCCCGACAACTCTGGGGCCAACGTCCTGACTTTC
J gene: TRBJ1-5; CDR3 length: 15; V gene: TRBV9; D gene: TRBD1; clone size: once; CDR3 protein: CASSVVGQVNQPQHF; CDR3 DNA: TGTGCCAGCAGCGTAGTGGGACAGGTCAATCAGCCCCAGCATTTT
J gene: TRBJ1-5; CDR3 length: 14; V gene: TRBV6-2/TRBV6-3; D gene: .; clone size: .; CDR3 protein: CASSAGNSLQPQHF; CDR3 DNA: TGTGCCAGCAGTGCGGGGAACTCTCTCCAGCCCCAGCATTTT
J gene: TRBJ1-3; CDR3 length: 15; V gene: TRBV5-1; D gene: .; clone size: .; CDR3 protein: CASSLAAASGNTIYF; CDR3 DNA: TGCGCCAGCAGCTTGGCGGCGGCCTCTGGAAACACCATATATTTT
J gene: TRBJ1-5; CDR3 length: 15; V gene: TRBV7-8; D gene: TRBD1; clone size: once; CDR3 protein: CASSPGTGVDPPQHF; CDR3 DNA: TGTGCCAGCAGCCCAGGGACAGGGGTGGATCCGCCCCAGCATTTT
J gene: TRBJ2-5; CDR3 length: 14; V gene: TRBV24-1; D gene: .; clone size: once; CDR3 protein: CATSDSGKKETQYF; CDR3 DNA: TGTGCCACCAGTGATTCCGGGAAAAAAGAGACCCAGTACTTC
J gene: TRBJ2-7; CDR3 length: 13; V gene: TRBV5-1; D gene: TRBD1; clone size: .; CDR3 protein: CASSPRQGGEQYF; CDR3 DNA: TGCGCCAGCAGCCCGAGACAGGGTGGCGAGCAGTACTTC
J gene: TRBJ2-2; CDR3 length: 14; V gene: TRBV5-4; D gene: TRBD1; clone size: many; CDR3 protein: CASSVDRGNGELFF; CDR3 DNA: TGTGCCAGCAGCGTAGACAGGGGGAACGGGGAGCTGTTTTTT
J gene: TRBJ1-1; CDR3 length: 16; V gene: TRBV19; D gene: TRBD1; clone size: .; CDR3 protein: CASSIVDRGADTEAFF; CDR3 DNA: TGTGCCAGTAGTATAGTGGACAGGGGGGCTGACACTGAAGCTTTCTTT
J gene: TRBJ2-5; CDR3 length: 11; V gene: TRBV14; D gene: .; clone size: .; CDR3 protein: CASSQAETQYF; CDR3 DNA: TGTGCCAGCAGCCAAGCGGAGACCCAGTACTTC
J gene: TRBJ1-6; CDR3 length: 12; V gene: TRBV7-9; D gene: .; clone size: .; CDR3 protein: CASAPVNSPLHF; CDR3 DNA: TGTGCCAGCGCCCCGGTGAATTCACCCCTCCACTTT
J gene: TRBJ1-1; CDR3 length: 11; V gene: TRBV2; D gene: TRBD1; clone size: .; CDR3 protein: CASTGTAEAFF; CDR3 DNA: TGTGCCAGCACCGGGACAGCTGAAGCTTTCTTT
J gene: TRBJ2-1; CDR3 length: 16; V gene: TRBV4-3; D gene: .; clone size: .; CDR3 protein: CASSQDVLGLAYEQFF; CDR3 DNA: TGCGCCAGCAGCCAAGATGTACTAGGACTTGCCTATGAGCAGTTCTTC
J gene: TRBJ2-1; CDR3 length: 15; V gene: TRBV2; D gene: TRBD2; clone size: .; CDR3 protein: CASSEMTSGNGEQFF; CDR3 DNA: TGTGCCAGCAGTGAAATGACTAGCGGGAACGGTGAGCAGTTCTTC
J gene: TRBJ1-2; CDR3 length: 15; V gene: TRBV6-1; D gene: .; clone size: .; CDR3 protein: CASSEAGGVLRGYTF; CDR3 DNA: TGTGCCAGCAGTGAAGCGGGGGGTGTTTTGAGAGGGTACACCTTC
J gene: TRBJ2-1; CDR3 length: 17; V gene: TRBV6-6; D gene: TRBD2; clone size: once; CDR3 protein: CASSLSLSDTAGNEQFF; CDR3 DNA: TGTGCCAGCAGTCTTTCTCTCTCGGACACAGCGGGGAATGAGCAGTTCTTC